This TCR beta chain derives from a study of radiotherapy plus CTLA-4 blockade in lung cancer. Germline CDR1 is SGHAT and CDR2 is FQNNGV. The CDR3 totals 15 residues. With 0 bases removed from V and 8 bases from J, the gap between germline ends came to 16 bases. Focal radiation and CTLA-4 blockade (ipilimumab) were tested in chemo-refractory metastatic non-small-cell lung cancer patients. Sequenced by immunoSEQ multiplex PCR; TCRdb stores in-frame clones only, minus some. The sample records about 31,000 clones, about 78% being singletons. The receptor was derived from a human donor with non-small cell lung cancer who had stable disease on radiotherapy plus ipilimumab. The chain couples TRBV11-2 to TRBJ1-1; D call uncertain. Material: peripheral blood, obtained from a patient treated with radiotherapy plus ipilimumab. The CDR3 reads CASSLDLNRAREAFF. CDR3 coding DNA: TGTGCCAGCAGCTTAGATCTAAACAGAGCCAGAGAAGCTTTCTTT.